This T cell receptor beta chain is drawn from a study of T cells in Graves' hyperthyroidism and ophthalmopathy. General study findings and limits: Model output signaled ophthalmopathy a median around 6.9 months ahead of onset. Most clonotypes expanded in thyroid above 0.001 were likewise present in blood.

V dropped 4 bases and J dropped 0 bases, with 14 bases sitting between them. Germline CDR1 and CDR2: SGHVS and FQNEAQ. The CDR3 length is 16 residues. TCR beta CDR3 region amplification was performed from RNA transcripts. An initial round of RT-PCR targeting the TCR CDR3 relied on the HTBI primer set. TCRdb re-derived calls from the multiplex PCR reads in MiXCR, one entry per CDR3 protein. This repertoire shows about 400,000 distinct CDR3 sequences, about 25% found once; its top ten account for roughly 80%. This clonotype showed up many times. Its antigen is not identified. The chain is built from TRBV7-8 and TRBJ2-3, with D perhaps TRBD1 (5 bases). This TCR was sampled from a man in his fifties or sixties with Graves' hyperthyroidism. Sequences were obtained from blood. The CDR3 DNA sequence: TGTGCCAGCAGCTCTCGGACACCAGAGAGCACAGATACGCAGTATTTT. This translates into CASSSRTPESTDTQYF.